This T cell receptor (beta chain) was profiled in a study of blood T cell repertoires in COVID-19 (dated by TCRdb to 2020 to 2021). Background for the entire study: Collaborator samples came from the United States, Italy and Spain and covered acute and convalescent phases of COVID-19. The material from the prospective study consisted of cDNA or gDNA derived from T cells, B-cell-depleted T cells, or PBMCs. The dataset comprised deeply sampled blood TCRbeta repertoires from subjects exposed to, actively infected with, or recovered from COVID-19. The repertoires were made available in a free public database intended to serve as a resource for research on the immune response to SARS-CoV-2. Samples came from the ongoing ImmuneRACE study (first 160 participants) plus 1,254 subjects from 6 global collaborators. A de-identified subject ID, COVID-19 status, age in years and sex were almost always included in the sample metadata. HLA class I and class II types, where available, came from metadata supplied by the sample provider rather than from assay-based typing. The investigation overall reported the following: Clinical and demographic metadata were provided uncurated, with the amount varying by source and participant.

From the germline V gene, CDR1 is SGHTA and CDR2 is FQGNSA. V is shortened by 4 bases, J by 4 bases, and the region joining them spans 6 bases. The CDR3 spans 12 residues, from the cysteine through the phenylalanine. The kept DNA is CDR3 alone, 36 bases in frame from the first base. Each collaborating institution followed its own protocols to collect whole blood in K2EDTA tubes. For TCRbeta analysis, collaborator samples were shipped as frozen whole blood, as isolated PBMCs, or as DNA extracted from either sample type. TCRbeta CDR3 regions were amplified from genomic DNA by means of the immunoSEQ Assay, a bias-controlled multiplex PCR. The authors processed their data as follows. The number of nucleated cells in each sample was estimated from the amplification of reference gene primers within the assay. Sequence reads were collapsed and filtered to measure the absolute abundance of every unique TCRbeta CDR3 rearrangement. For each sample, productive Simpson clonality was calculated as the square root of Simpson's diversity index over productive rearrangements. Not all clones reach the TCRdb copy of this immuneACCESS table, which keeps in-frame sequences only. Checked studies attribute under half of the gap to unresolved V genes and leave the rest unexplained. The D gene and trimming were derived from the DNA, and the V and J assignments and clone size from that table. Within this sample are roughly 90,000 clones, with 75% to 90% of them counted one time only. 30% to 35% of the sample belongs to the ten largest clones.

On this clone: The clone's antigen remains unknown. No base qualities exist here, and no much larger clone lies one base off it.

Sequencing used peripheral blood. The source of this sequence is a woman at least 80 years old with active or convalescent COVID-19. This chain joins TRBV7-2 to TRBJ2-3, with the D segment identity uncertain. The sequenced DNA is TGTGCCAGCAGCTCACTTGCAGATACGCAGTATTTT. Translation gives CASSSLADTQYF.